This entry lists 27 T cell receptor beta chains sequenced from one sample in a study of T cells in Graves' hyperthyroidism and ophthalmopathy. Amplified regions were TCR beta CDR3 sequences from RNA transcripts. Researchers ran a first-round RT-PCR on the TCR CDR3 using the HTBI primer set. TCRdb re-called the multiplex PCR reads through MiXCR, storing one row per CDR3 protein. Of about 380,000 distinct CDR3 sequences listed, roughly 13% are singletons. Sequences were obtained from blood. The receptors derive from a man younger than 45 with Graves' hyperthyroidism that later progressed to Graves' ophthalmopathy.

This clonotype has a handful of counts. The rearrangement uses TRBV6-2 or TRBV6-3 and TRBJ1-1; TRBD1 might be the D (6 bases). The CDR3 totals 16 residues. Trimming removed 0 bases from V and 1 base from J, with 12 bases in between. Germline V gene data show CDR1 as MNHEY and CDR2 as SVGEGT. In nucleotides, the CDR3 is TGTGCCAGCAGTTACTCCGGACAGTATACGAACACTGAAGCTTTCTTT. Amino acids: CASSYSGQYTNTEAFF.

V usage is TRBV6-6 and J usage is TRBJ1-2; unclear D gene. V was pared by 0 bases and J by 0 bases, with 8 bases between. The CDR3 totals 15 residues. CDR1 and CDR2 from the germline V gene are MNHNY and SVGAGI (reference sequence). The CDR3 here is CASSYSPVSNYGYTF. Here the CDR3 DNA reads TGTGCCAGCAGTTACTCACCGGTTTCTAACTATGGCTACACCTTC.

V is TRBV5-1 and J is TRBJ1-2; 7 bases agree with TRBD1. Per the germline V gene, CDR1 is SGHRS and CDR2 is YFSETQ. The length of the CDR3 is 12 residues. V lost 4 bases to trimming and J lost 8 bases; unmatched junction nucleotides: 5. DNA for the CDR3: TGCGCCAGCAGCGCCGACAGGGTCGGCTACACCTTC. This sequence encodes CASSADRVGYTF.

The CDR3, as DNA: TGTGCCAGCAGCTTAGGAGCCCCGGGACAGGGCTATGGCTACACCTTC. Its translation is CASSLGAPGQGYGYTF. The chain couples TRBV7-9 to TRBJ1-2; 9 bases are a match to TRBD1. Losses at the gene ends were 1 base for V and 4 bases for J; bases not matched to a gene: 7. Germline CDR1 SEHNR, CDR2 FQNEAQ (reference sequence). CDR3 length: 16 amino acids.

This clonotype has a count of ten or more. The genes are TRBV28 and TRBJ2-7, with 9 nucleotides matching TRBD1. This CDR3 has 14 amino acids. CDR1 and CDR2 (germline): MDHEN, SYDVKM. Unmatched junction bases numbered 8, after V lost 7 bases and J lost 4 bases. The CDR3 coding sequence is TGTGCCAGCAATTCGGGACAGGGTGTGTACGAGCAGTACTTC. Translation: CASNSGQGVYEQYF.

This clonotype was seen at least ten times. This CDR3 reads CASSFPGADEQYF. For the CDR3, the DNA is TGTGCCAGCAGCTTTCCAGGGGCGGACGAGCAGTACTTC. The chain combines TRBV7-9 with TRBJ2-7; D is perhaps TRBD1 (6 bases). The CDR3 totals 13 residues. V shed 3 bases and J shed 5 bases, with 11 bases lying between them. CDR1 is SEHNR and CDR2 is FQNEAQ in the germline V gene (reference sequence).

The rearrangement uses TRBV19 and TRBJ2-7; 14 nucleotides align to TRBD2. The trim removed 4 bases at V and 4 bases at J, leaving 6 bases unmatched. The CDR3 is made up of 16 amino acids. The germline V gene has CDR1 LNHDA and CDR2 SQIVND (reference sequence). The CDR3 region has the DNA TGTGCCAGTAGTAACCCGGGACTAGCGGGGGTGTACGAGCAGTACTTC. This translates into CASSNPGLAGVYEQYF. The full variable domain, with the rest looked up from reference TRBV19 and TRBJ2-7, is DGGITQSPKYLFRKEGQNVTLSCEQNLNHDAMYWYRQDPGQGLRLIYYSQIVNDFQKGDIAEGYSVSREKKESFPLTVTSAQKNPTAFYLCASSNPGLAGVYEQYFGPGTRLTVT.

The rearrangement links TRBV5-6 to TRBJ1-2, with TRBD1 matching over 7 bases. The CDR3 is made up of 14 amino acids. Germline assignment: CDR1 SGHDT and CDR2 YYEEEE. V shed 4 bases, J shed 7 bases, and the junction held 10 bases outside the gene matches. The CDR3 protein is CASSTYHRGGGYTF. The CDR3 DNA sequence: TGTGCCAGCAGCACATACCACAGGGGTGGTGGCTACACCTTC.

The V and J genes are TRBV6-1 and TRBJ2-3; possible D gene TRBD2, 5 bases. V was clipped by 7 bases and J by 0 bases, with 14 bases between them. This CDR3 comprises 15 residues. Germline V CDR1 and CDR2: MNHNS, SASEGT. The CDR3 protein is CASTRGTTSTDTQYF. CDR3 in DNA: TGTGCCAGCACTCGGGGTACTACTAGCACAGATACGCAGTATTTT.

This clonotype was seen ten or more times. This sequence joins TRBV5-1 and TRBJ1-3; D ambiguous. Germline CDR1 SGHRS, CDR2 YFSETQ. Trimming left V 0 bases short and J 2 bases short, with 9 bases between. The CDR3 has 15 amino acids. DNA for the CDR3: TGCGCCAGCAGCTTGGAAGGAGCGACTGGAAACACCATATATTTT. This sequence encodes CASSLEGATGNTIYF.

The sample holds a few counts of this clonotype. The chain couples TRBV7-9 to TRBJ1-2; D is undetermined. CDR1 and CDR2 from the germline V gene are SEHNR and FQNEAQ (reference sequence). The CDR3 totals 12 residues. V was pared by 5 bases and J by 7 bases, with 11 bases between. CDR3 in amino acids: CASSLVYGGYTF. CDR3 coding DNA: TGTGCCAGCAGCCTTGTGTATGGTGGCTACACCTTC.

This clonotype was detected ten times or more. The V gene is TRBV28, the J gene TRBJ2-1; D call uncertain. Germline CDR1 MDHEN, CDR2 SYDVKM. The CDR3 length is 13 residues. Trimming shortened V by 1 base and J by 4 bases, and 5 bases separated the two germline ends. This CDR3 reads CASSLFGYNEQFF. The CDR3 coding sequence is TGTGCCAGCAGTTTATTCGGGTACAATGAGCAGTTCTTC.

This clonotype was found many times. This chain links TRBV7-9 with TRBJ1-1, with D possibly matching TRBD1 (5 bases). The CDR3 sequence is 16 residues long. Trimming took off 4 bases at V and 2 bases at J, with 17 bases between the two ends. Germline V lookup: CDR1 SEHNR, CDR2 FQNEAQ (reference sequence). The chain's CDR3 is CASSSPMIDRNTEAFF. In nucleotides, the CDR3 is TGTGCCAGCAGCTCCCCGATGATCGACAGAAACACTGAAGCTTTCTTT.

This clonotype was detected a few times. CDR3: CASSYSPGNNEQFF. The CDR3 DNA reads as TGTGCCAGCAGTTACTCTCCAGGGAACAATGAGCAGTTCTTC. V and J are TRBV6-5 and TRBJ2-1; tentatively, D is TRBD1 (5 bases). The CDR3 is made up of 14 amino acids. The V end lost 0 bases, the J end lost 5 bases, and 8 bases lay between the germline ends. CDR1 and CDR2 from the germline V gene are MNHEY and SVGAGI.

This chain joins TRBV20-1 and TRBJ2-1; D may be TRBD1 (5 bases). This CDR3 region has 14 residues. V was cut by 1 base and J by 8 bases, with 15 bases left in between. CDR1 and CDR2 from the germline V gene are DFQATT and SNEGSKA (reference sequence). The CDR3 is CSARVSGKGDEQFF. CDR3 DNA sequence: TGCAGTGCTAGAGTTTCAGGGAAAGGTGATGAGCAGTTCTTC.

The rearrangement uses TRBV7-9 and TRBJ1-4; D gene unclear. Deletions cut 4 bases from V and 7 bases from J, with 19 bases between. In germline, CDR1 is SEHNR, CDR2 FQNEAQ (reference sequence). This CDR3 has 16 amino acids. CDR3 loop: CASSSLDGPQAEKLFF. In DNA form, the CDR3 reads TGTGCCAGCAGCTCCTTAGACGGGCCTCAGGCTGAAAAACTGTTTTTT.

This clonotype was seen more than once but under ten times. The chain links TRBV28 to TRBJ2-7, with 12 positions matching TRBD2. Trimming cost V 3 bases and J 2 bases; bases outside gene matches: 5. Germline V gene data show CDR1 as MDHEN and CDR2 as SYDVKM. CDR3 length: 16 residues. CDR3 loop: CASSLPSSGGAYEQYF. DNA of the CDR3: TGTGCCAGCAGTTTGCCATCTAGCGGGGGGGCCTACGAGCAGTACTTC.

The table lists this clonotype with a few counts. The V gene is TRBV7-9, the J gene TRBJ1-4; 9 bases are a match to TRBD1. The J segment lost 7 bases and the V segment lost 5 bases, leaving 17 bases of the junction unmatched. Germline assignment: CDR1 SEHNR and CDR2 FQNEAQ (reference sequence). The CDR3 is made up of 18 amino acids. The CDR3 protein is CASSKSGQGSVGGEKLFF. The CDR3 nucleotides read TGTGCCAGCAGCAAATCGGGACAGGGCTCGGTTGGGGGTGAAAAACTGTTTTTT.

This clonotype was observed many times. This chain joins TRBV15 and TRBJ1-5; 7 positions match TRBD1. The germline CDR1 and CDR2 sequences are LNHNV and YYDKDF (reference sequence). Losses at the gene ends were 5 bases for V and 2 bases for J; bases not matched to a gene: 0. This CDR3 region has 13 residues. CDR3 nucleotides: TGTGCCACCAGCGACAGGGGCAATCAGCCCCAGCATTTT. This sequence encodes CATSDRGNQPQHF.

The chain carries TRBV5-1 and TRBJ2-7; 10 bases map to TRBD1. V lost 4 bases, J lost 1 base, and 5 bases stayed unmatched. The CDR3 is made up of 15 amino acids. Germline V gene data show CDR1 as SGHRS and CDR2 as YFSETQ. CDR3 in amino acids: CASSNLGQGSYEQYF. The CDR3 DNA sequence: TGCGCCAGCAGCAACCTGGGACAGGGGTCCTACGAGCAGTACTTC.

This clonotype was recorded once. The V gene is TRBV9, the J gene TRBJ2-7; TRBD2 agrees at 13 bases. Per germline, CDR1 SGDLS and CDR2 YYNGEE. This CDR3 comprises 16 residues. Trimming removed 4 bases from V and 2 bases from J; junction bases left unmatched: 6. The CDR3 DNA sequence: TGTGCCAGCAGCTCCCGCACTAGCGGGGGGGCCTACGAGCAGTACTTC. This codes for CASSSRTSGGAYEQYF.

In this sample, this clonotype turned up a few times. The rearrangement links TRBV11-2 to TRBJ2-1, with D possibly TRBD1 on 5 matching bases. Germline V gene data show CDR1 as SGHAT and CDR2 as FQNNGV. V was clipped by 1 base and J by 5 bases, with 12 bases between them. The CDR3 covers 15 residues. The CDR3: CASSLVPRVDNEQFF. The CDR3 nucleotides are TGTGCCAGCAGCTTAGTCCCCAGGGTTGACAATGAGCAGTTCTTC. Full variable domain (rest looked up from reference TRBV11-2 and TRBJ2-1): EAGVAQSPRYKIIEKRQSVAFWCNPISGHATLYWYQQILGQGPKLLIQFQNNGVVDDSQLPKDRFSAERLKGVDSTLKIQPAKLEDSAVYLCASSLVPRVDNEQFFGPGTRLTVL.

The chain joins TRBV28 to TRBJ2-5; 8 nucleotides agree with TRBD1. With V trimmed by 3 bases and J by 5 bases, 8 bases remained unmatched. The CDR3 is 15 residues long. CDR1 MDHEN and CDR2 SYDVKM come from the germline V gene. DNA of the CDR3: TGTGCCAGCAGTTTTGGACAGGGTCTGGCGGAGACCCAGTACTTC. Translation: CASSFGQGLAETQYF.

Ten or more counts support this clonotype. The CDR3 DNA is TGCGCCAGCAAGGGCAGGGCTAGCACAGATACGCAGTATTTT. Translating it yields CASKGRASTDTQYF. The chain links TRBV5-1 to TRBJ2-3; possibly TRBD1 for D (5 bases). The ends were cut back, 6 bases at V and 0 bases at J, with 11 bases in the middle. Germline-derived CDR1 and CDR2 are SGHRS and YFSETQ. This CDR3 is built from 14 residues.

This clonotype was recorded at least ten times. CDR3 loop: CASSSDSYGYTF. The CDR3 DNA is TGTGCCAGCAGCTCAGACAGTTATGGCTACACCTTC. The chain links TRBV6-1 to TRBJ1-2; the D gene is possibly TRBD1 (5 bases). CDR3 length: 12 residues. V was cut by 6 bases and J by 5 bases, with 10 bases left in between. Germline V gene data show CDR1 as MNHNS and CDR2 as SASEGT.

This clonotype occurred many times. The chain employs TRBV4-1 and TRBJ2-7; D is unclear. With 3 bases removed from V and 2 bases from J, the gap between germline ends came to 11 bases. Looked up from germline, CDR1 is MGHRA and CDR2 is YSYEKL. There are 14 residues in the CDR3. The CDR3 loop is CASSQRTDPYEQYF. CDR3 coding DNA: TGCGCCAGCAGCCAGAGGACGGACCCCTACGAGCAGTACTTC.

This clonotype was seen ten or more times. The chain uses TRBV30 and TRBJ1-1, with D tentatively TRBD1 (6 bases). This CDR3 region has 14 residues. CDR1 and CDR2 (germline): GTSNPN, SVGIG (reference sequence). Trimming left V 5 bases short and J 5 bases short, with 18 bases between. Here the CDR3 DNA reads TGTGCCTGGGGAAAGAGGCAGGGGTGGACTGAAGCTTTCTTT. Protein product: CAWGKRQGWTEAFF. The full variable domain, with the rest looked up from reference TRBV30 and TRBJ1-1, is SQTIHQWPATLVQPVGSPLSLECTVEGTSNPNLYWYRQAAGRGLQLLFYSVGIGQISSEVPQNLSASRPQDRQFILSSKKLLLSDSGFYLCAWGKRQGWTEAFFGQGTRLTVV.